These 8 T cell receptor beta chains were all obtained from the same sample, sequenced in a study of shared clonotypes between healthy human individuals. The repertoire was sequenced with immunoSEQ multiplex PCR; TCRdb's copy has only in-frame clones and lacks some. This sample has around 1.6 million clones; around 98% occur once, and the top ten carry around 0.45%. Sequencing was performed on naive CD4+ T cells sorted from blood. Indicated subset: CD45RA+ positively selected. All receptors derive from a man aged 25-45 years in good health.

This clone was detected only once. The chain combines TRBV14 with TRBJ2-1, with a tentative D call TRBD1 (6 bases). The CDR3 runs 13 residues. The germline gives CDR1 SGHDN, CDR2 FVKESK. V was clipped by 4 bases and J by 9 bases, with 13 bases between them. This CDR3 is CASSLQGIGEQFF. The CDR3 DNA reads TGTGCCAGCAGCCTCCAGGGGATCGGTGAGCAGTTCTTC.

The V gene is TRBV25-1, the J gene TRBJ2-3; D is unclear. V gave up 3 bases and J gave up 5 bases, with 9 bases separating them. This CDR3 region has 13 residues. Germline-derived CDR1 and CDR2 are MGHDK and SYGVNS. As DNA, the CDR3 is TGTGCCAGCAGTGATTATACGTTAGATACGCAGTATTTT. It encodes CASSDYTLDTQYF.

Details on this clone: The same CDR3 also results from other DNA sequences found in this sample. The chain links TRBV11-2 to TRBJ2-2; the match to TRBD2 covers 9 bases. CDR1 and CDR2 (germline): SGHAT, FQNNGV. This CDR3 contains 14 residues. V was pared by 4 bases and J by 6 bases, with 3 bases of the junction left unmatched. The CDR3 sequence is CASSSLAGAGELFF. Written as DNA, the CDR3 is TGTGCCAGCAGCTCCTTAGCGGGAGCCGGGGAGCTGTTTTTT. The whole variable domain, filled in from reference TRBV11-2 and TRBJ2-2, reads EAGVAQSPRYKIIEKRQSVAFWCNPISGHATLYWYQQILGQGPKLLIQFQNNGVVDDSQLPKDRFSAERLKGVDSTLKIQPAKLEDSAVYLCASSSLAGAGELFFGEGSRLTVL.

About this clone: The same CDR3 can be traced to other DNA sequences in this sample. V is TRBV7-9 and J is TRBJ2-5; D may correspond to TRBD1 or TRBD2 (5 bases each). Trimming left V 1 base short and J 3 bases short, with 6 bases between. CDR3 size: 13 residues. CDR1 and CDR2 from the germline V gene are SEHNR and FQNEAQ (reference sequence). CDR3 DNA: TGTGCCAGCAGCTTAGTGGGGGAAGAGACCCAGTACTTC. Translated, it gives CASSLVGEETQYF.

This chain links TRBV4-1 with TRBJ1-5, with a possible D match to TRBD1 (5 bases). Trimming removed 1 base from V and 0 bases from J, with 13 bases in between. The CDR3 runs 17 residues. Looked up from germline, CDR1 is MGHRA and CDR2 is YSYEKL. CDR3 nucleotide sequence: TGCGCCAGCAGCCAAGTAATAACGGGGGGTAGCAATCAGCCCCAGCATTTT. This gives the protein CASSQVITGGSNQPQHF.

To note about this clone: Distinct nucleotide sequences in the sample also encode this CDR3. The chain joins TRBV28 to TRBJ1-2, with 7 bases matching TRBD1. CDR1 MDHEN and CDR2 SYDVKM come from the germline V gene. The CDR3 contains 12 residues. V lost 3 bases, J lost 5 bases, and 0 bases stayed unmatched. The CDR3 region is CASSLTGYGYTF. The CDR3, as DNA: TGTGCCAGCAGTTTGACAGGGTATGGCTACACCTTC.

The chain is built from TRBV7-9 and TRBJ2-7, with TRBD2 identical over 13 bases. The CDR3 covers 16 residues. The V segment lost 1 base and the J segment 2 bases; nucleotides outside the gene matches: 2. From germline, CDR1 is SEHNR and CDR2 FQNEAQ (reference sequence). The CDR3 nucleotides read TGTGCCAGCAGCTTAGGGACTAGCGGGGGCACCTACGAGCAGTACTTC. It is translated as CASSLGTSGGTYEQYF. The whole variable domain, filled in from reference TRBV7-9 and TRBJ2-7, reads DTGVSQNPRHKITKRGQNVTFRCDPISEHNRLYWYRQTLGQGPEFLTYFQNEAQLEKSRLLSDRFSAERPKGSFSTLEIQRTEQGDSAMYLCASSLGTSGGTYEQYFGPGTRLTVT.

The chain employs TRBV4-2 and TRBJ1-3, with D tentatively TRBD1 (6 bases). This CDR3 has 17 amino acids. Germline loops: CDR1 LGHNA, CDR2 YNFKEQ. Trimming stripped 1 base from V and 0 bases from J, with 13 bases between. The CDR3, as DNA: TGTGCCAGCAGCCAAGTTTCTGGACAGAACTCTGGAAACACCATATATTTT. Amino acids: CASSQVSGQNSGNTIYF.